Listed here are 21 T cell receptor beta chains from one sample, sequenced in a study of T cells in Graves' hyperthyroidism and ophthalmopathy. TCR beta CDR3 regions were amplified from RNA. HTBI primers were used for first-round RT-PCR of the TCR CDR3. TCRdb analysed the multiplex PCR reads with MiXCR anew, one entry per CDR3 protein. The repertoire includes approximately 300,000 distinct CDR3 sequences, around a sixth of them detected once, and around a third sits in the top ten. Sequenced input: blood. All receptors come from a man younger than 40 with Graves' hyperthyroidism.

This clonotype was found a few times. The V call is TRBV30, the J call TRBJ1-5; D might be TRBD1 (6 bases). This CDR3 is 14 amino acids long. Germline V gives CDR1 GTSNPN, CDR2 SVGIG (reference sequence). V lost 3 bases and J lost 6, with 15 bases in between. This CDR3 reads CAWSVGAQRQPQHF. DNA for the CDR3: TGTGCCTGGAGCGTGGGGGCGCAACGTCAGCCCCAGCATTTT.

This clonotype was detected many times. The J gene is TRBJ2-1, the V gene TRBV28; D not resolved. Germline CDR1 reads MDHEN; CDR2 reads SYDVKM. V lost 2 bases to trimming and J lost 0 bases, with 14 bases between them. CDR3 length: 17 residues. In nucleotides, the CDR3 is TGTGCCAGCAGTTTAAGTGGGGTACATCCCTCCTACAATGAGCAGTTCTTC. This gives the protein CASSLSGVHPSYNEQFF.

Of note for this clonotype: A much larger clone lies one base from this, so it may be a read error. The chain links TRBV30 to TRBJ1-1; D uncertain. Per germline, CDR1 GTSNPN and CDR2 SVGIG (reference sequence). V lost 4 bases and J 13 bases, leaving 19 bases between the germline ends. The CDR3 extends over 12 amino acids. Here the CDR3 DNA reads TGTGCCTGGAATCCGGGCCCTCGGGCAGGTTTCTTT. This codes for CAWNPGPRAGFF.

This clonotype was counted at least ten times. The chain has TRBV7-2 and TRBJ2-1; 7 bases fit TRBD2. Germline assignment: CDR1 SGHTA and CDR2 FQGNSA. With 2 bases clipped from V and 6 bases from J, the junction kept 4 bases outside the gene matches. This CDR3 has 14 residues. CDR3 loop: CASSLYAGANEQFF. The CDR3 DNA follows: TGTGCCAGCAGCTTATATGCGGGAGCCAATGAGCAGTTCTTC.

The rearrangement joins TRBV6-1 to TRBJ2-1; 8 nucleotides agree with TRBD2. CDR1 and CDR2 (germline): MNHNS, SASEGT. CDR3 length: 15 residues. The ends lost 7 bases at V and 7 bases at J; junction bases unmatched: 12. In DNA form, the CDR3 reads TGTGCCAGCACCACCTTTTGGACTAGCAGGAATGAGCAGTTCTTC. Its protein product is CASTTFWTSRNEQFF.

This clonotype came up a few times. The chain joins TRBV4-2 to TRBJ2-1; 12 bases fit TRBD2. The junction had 4 bases not matched to a gene; V was cut back by 2 bases and J by 5 bases. The CDR3 is made up of 16 amino acids. From germline, CDR1 is LGHNA and CDR2 YNFKEQ. Here the CDR3 reads CASSQHRTSGDNEQFF. CDR3 in DNA: TGTGCCAGCAGCCAACACCGGACTAGCGGGGACAATGAGCAGTTCTTC.

Worth noting for this clonotype: The germline gene is not matched at one end of the junction; a read error may be the cause. The V gene is TRBV2, the J gene TRBJ2-1; D might be TRBD2 (5 bases). Germline loops: CDR1 SNHLY, CDR2 FYNNEI. The CDR3 has 13 amino acids. For the CDR3, the DNA is TGTGCCAGCACCTTCGAGGGAGACAATGAGCAGTCCTTC. Protein sequence: CASTFEGDNEQSF.

About this clonotype itself: Relative to the germline gene, one junction end is altered; a read error may explain this. Here the CDR3 reads CASTTTRITNYGCTF. In DNA form, the CDR3 reads TGTGCCAGCACCACGACACGAATCACTAACTATGGCTGCACCTTC. This chain joins TRBV2 and TRBJ1-2, with unresolved D. This CDR3 has 15 residues. Germline CDR1 SNHLY, CDR2 FYNNEI. Complete variable domain (other parts from reference TRBV2 and TRBJ1-2): EPEVTQTPSHQVTQMGQEVILRCVPISNHLYFYWYRQILGQKVEFLVSFYNNEISEKSEIFDDQFSVERPDGSNFTLKIRSTKLEDSAMYFCASTTTRITNYGCTFGSGTRLTVV.

CDR3 nucleotide sequence: TGTGCCAGCAGCTTAGGGACTATCCAGGGTGGCTACACCTTC. Its translation: CASSLGTIQGGYTF. The chain carries TRBV13 and TRBJ1-2, with D perhaps TRBD1 (5 bases). In germline, CDR1 is PRHDT, CDR2 FYEKMQ (reference sequence). Deletions cut 0 bases from V and 7 bases from J, with 12 bases between. CDR3 length: 14 residues.

The V call is TRBV9, the J call TRBJ2-3; D gene unclear. Trimming left V 0 bases short and J 5 bases short, with 13 bases between. This CDR3 has 15 amino acids. Germline values: CDR1 SGDLS, CDR2 YYNGEE. In DNA, the CDR3 is TGTGCCAGCAGCGTAGCTTTTGGTGGGATAGATACGCAGTATTTT. Translated, it gives CASSVAFGGIDTQYF. The entire variable domain, with the rest obtained from reference TRBV9 and TRBJ2-3, is as follows: DSGVTQTPKHLITATGQRVTLRCSPRSGDLSVYWYQQSLDQGLQFLIQYYNGEERAKGNILERFSAQQFPDLHSELNLSSLELGDSALYFCASSVAFGGIDTQYFGPGTRLTVL.

The chain joins TRBV6-1 to TRBJ1-5, with 9 bases matching TRBD1. The germline CDR1 and CDR2 sequences are MNHNS and SASEGT. V was pared by 5 bases and J by 1 base, with 6 bases of the junction left unmatched. The CDR3 runs to 16 residues. CDR3 coding DNA: TGTGCCAGCAGTACTAGGGACAGGGCAAGCAATCAGCCCCAGCATTTT. It yields the protein CASSTRDRASNQPQHF.

This clonotype was counted many times. CDR3 in amino acids: CSARIILKGVYEQYF. The CDR3 DNA sequence: TGCAGTGCTAGAATCATCCTCAAAGGCGTCTACGAGCAGTACTTC. The chain couples TRBV20-1 to TRBJ2-7, with D uncertain. CDR1 is DFQATT and CDR2 is SNEGSKA in the germline V gene (reference sequence). The length of the CDR3 is 15 residues. Trimming stripped 2 bases from V and 3 bases from J, with 17 bases between.

This clonotype was seen only a few times. V usage is TRBV14 and J usage is TRBJ1-1; tentative D call: TRBD1 (6 bases). This CDR3 has 17 residues. CDR1 and CDR2 (germline): SGHDN, FVKESK. Between the trimmed V and J ends, which lost 4 bases and 2 bases, there was a span of 20 bases. In nucleotides, the CDR3 is TGTGCCAGCAGCCGCGACAGGCAACCCCCCAAAAACACTGAAGCTTTCTTT. The encoded protein is CASSRDRQPPKNTEAFF.

At least ten counts were recorded for this clonotype. The chain carries TRBV3-1 and TRBJ2-1; 11 bases are a match to TRBD1. Germline V lookup: CDR1 LGHDT, CDR2 YNNKEL (reference sequence). Trimming cost V 3 bases and J 8 bases; bases outside gene matches: 9. This CDR3 contains 16 residues. The CDR3 nucleotides read TGTGCCAGCAGCCAGACCGGGACAGGGGGGAGGGATGAGCAGTTCTTC. It is translated as CASSQTGTGGRDEQFF.

This clonotype was detected only a few times. This sequence joins TRBV20-1 and TRBJ2-1; 15 bases map to TRBD2. Germline lookup yields CDR1 DFQATT and CDR2 SNEGSKA (reference sequence). Unmatched junction bases numbered 10, after V lost 4 bases and J lost 6 bases. There are 17 residues in the CDR3. CDR3: CSATGTSGGTPGNEQFF. The CDR3, as DNA: TGCAGTGCTACCGGGACTAGCGGGGGGACCCCTGGCAATGAGCAGTTCTTC.

This clonotype appeared a few times. This chain joins TRBV4-1 and TRBJ2-7; possibly TRBD1 for D (5 bases). The CDR3 length is 13 residues. Trimming pared 4 bases from V and 5 bases from J, leaving 12 bases between. Germline lookup yields CDR1 MGHRA and CDR2 YSYEKL. Here the CDR3 DNA reads TGCGCCAGCAGCCCCCTAAGGGGAAACGAGCAGTACTTC. Its protein product is CASSPLRGNEQYF.

This clonotype was observed at least ten times. The chain carries TRBV28 and TRBJ2-3, with TRBD2 matching over 9 bases. CDR3 length: 15 amino acids. Losses at the gene ends were 5 bases for V and 7 bases for J; bases not matched to a gene: 10. Germline loops: CDR1 MDHEN, CDR2 SYDVKM. The CDR3 reads CASSLLAGARHTQYF. CDR3 sequence (DNA): TGTGCCAGCAGTCTCTTAGCGGGAGCCCGCCATACGCAGTATTTT.

This clonotype was counted many times. The chain recombines TRBV6-2 or TRBV6-3 with TRBJ1-1; 8 positions agree with TRBD1. The CDR3 runs to 15 residues. Losses at the gene ends were 6 bases for V and 0 bases for J; bases not matched to a gene: 6. In germline, CDR1 is MNHEY, CDR2 SVGEGT. In nucleotides, the CDR3 is TGTGCCAGCAGAGACAGGGGTAACATGAACACTGAAGCTTTCTTT. Residues: CASRDRGNMNTEAFF.

The sample holds many counts of this clonotype. The V call is TRBV2, the J call TRBJ2-7; tentatively, D is TRBD2 (5 bases). The germline CDR1 and CDR2 sequences are SNHLY and FYNNEI. Trimming stripped 1 base from V and 5 bases from J, with 12 bases between. The CDR3 loop spans 14 amino acids. The CDR3 DNA follows: TGTGCCAGCAGTGAAGGAGGGATCCCAAACGAGCAGTACTTC. Translation: CASSEGGIPNEQYF.

In its sample, this clonotype was seen many times. The rearrangement uses TRBV5-1 and TRBJ1-2; D uncertain. Germline values: CDR1 SGHRS, CDR2 YFSETQ. This CDR3 region has 12 residues. V gave up 0 bases and J gave up 7 bases, with 7 bases separating them. The CDR3 DNA reads as TGCGCCAGCAGCTTGGAAAGTTCTGGCTACACCTTC. This codes for CASSLESSGYTF.

This clonotype showed up many times. This chain connects TRBV24-1 to TRBJ2-5; tentative D call: TRBD1 (6 bases). Germline-derived CDR1 and CDR2 are KGHDR and SFDVKD. V lost 4 bases, J lost 0 bases, and 14 bases lay in between. The CDR3 is 16 residues long. CDR3 in DNA: TGTGCCACCAGTGACCCCTCACGACAGGACCAAGAGACCCAGTACTTC. Its translation is CATSDPSRQDQETQYF.